This TCR beta chain emerged from a study of control samples from healthy donors and cancer patients. The V and J ends lost 11 bases and 0 bases respectively, with 14 bases between them. This CDR3 is 14 amino acids long. The germline CDR1 and CDR2 sequences are WSHSY and SAAADI. The assay was immunoSEQ multiplex PCR, and TCRdb's table has in-frame clones only and misses some. The sample carries roughly 130,000 clones, less than 95% recorded once. The sample comprised blood. The sequence came from a man aged 25-45 years in good health. V gene TRBV10-2 combines with J gene TRBJ1-3; tentatively, D is TRBD1 (6 bases). The CDR3 sequence is CAVKQGVSGNTIYF. CDR3 sequence (DNA): TGCGCCGTCAAACAGGGAGTCTCTGGAAACACCATATATTTT.